This T cell receptor beta chain is from a study of blood T cell repertoires in COVID-19. Study summary: Spain, Italy and the United States supplied samples that represented acute and convalescent COVID-19. T cells, B-cell-depleted T cells, or PBMCs provided the cDNA or gDNA that served as material.

V trimming: 3 bases; J trimming: 3 bases; junction bases outside the gene matches: 6. Germline V gene sequence: CDR1 SGHNT, CDR2 YYREEE (reference sequence). This CDR3 region has 15 residues. In the original processing: Amplification from reference gene primers served as the basis for estimated nucleated cell counts. Assay used: immunoSEQ multiplex PCR; TCRdb lists only in-frame clones, some missing. V, J and clone size are those of that table, while D and trimming were read from the DNA. In the table there are 90,000 or so clones, 80% to 90% of which are singletons. The sample comprised peripheral blood. The clonotype comes from a man older than 75 with active or convalescent COVID-19. V is TRBV5-4 and J is TRBJ2-3; 8 bases match TRBD1. CDR3 nucleotide sequence: TGTGCCAGCAGCTCGGGACAGGTTAATACAGATACGCAGTATTTT. The encoded protein is CASSSGQVNTDTQYF.